This T cell receptor beta chain was found in a study of T cell responses to AZD1222 COVID-19 vaccine. Study conclusions and caveats: Reportedly, close to half of spike-specific TCRs are directed against unmutated variant regions. Clonal diversity was possibly underestimated; the donors were predominantly white British and more often female. The study sampled repertoires only after the peak T cell response.

Here immunoSEQ multiplex PCR was the method, and the copy in TCRdb shows in-frame clones only, minus some. Here the sample spans some 190,000 clones, about nine tenths being singletons. In germline, CDR1 is LGHDT, CDR2 YNNKEL (reference sequence). This CDR3 has 15 amino acids. Trimming removed 3 bases at V and 1 base at J, with 12 bases between. In regard to this clone: Its cognate antigen is unknown.

This sample comprised peripheral blood, obtained 28 days after the second AZD1222 dose. This TCR derives from an adult who received the AZD1222 COVID-19 vaccine. The rearrangement uses TRBV3-1 (or the pseudogene TRBV3-2) and TRBJ1-1, with D unclear. CDR3 nucleotides: TGTGCCAGCAGCCACCCTCGGCCCCAGAACACTGAAGCTTTCTTT. This gives the protein CASSHPRPQNTEAFF.